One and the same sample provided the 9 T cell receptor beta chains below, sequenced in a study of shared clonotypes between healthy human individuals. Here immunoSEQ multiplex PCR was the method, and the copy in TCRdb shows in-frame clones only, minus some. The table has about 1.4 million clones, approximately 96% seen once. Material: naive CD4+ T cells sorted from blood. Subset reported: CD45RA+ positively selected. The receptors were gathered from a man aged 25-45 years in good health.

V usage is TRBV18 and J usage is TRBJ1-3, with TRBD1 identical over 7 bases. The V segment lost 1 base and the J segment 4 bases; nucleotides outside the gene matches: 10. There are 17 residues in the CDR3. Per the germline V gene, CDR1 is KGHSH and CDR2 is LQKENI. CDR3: CASSPLRTGSEGNTIYF. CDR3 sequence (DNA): TGTGCCAGCTCACCACTAAGGACAGGTTCGGAAGGAAACACCATATATTTT.

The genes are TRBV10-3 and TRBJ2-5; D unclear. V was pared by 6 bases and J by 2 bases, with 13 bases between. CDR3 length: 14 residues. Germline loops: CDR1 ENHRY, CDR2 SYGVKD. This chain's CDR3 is CAIRRHDPQETQYF. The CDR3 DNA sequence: TGTGCCATCAGGAGACACGATCCGCAAGAGACCCAGTACTTC.

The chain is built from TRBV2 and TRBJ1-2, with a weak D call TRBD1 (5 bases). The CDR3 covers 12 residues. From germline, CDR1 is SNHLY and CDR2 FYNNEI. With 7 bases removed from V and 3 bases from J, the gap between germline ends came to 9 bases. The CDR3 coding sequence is TGTGCCAGCACCGGGGACGACTATGGCTACACCTTC. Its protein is CASTGDDYGYTF. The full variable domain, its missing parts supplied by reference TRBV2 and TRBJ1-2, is EPEVTQTPSHQVTQMGQEVILRCVPISNHLYFYWYRQILGQKVEFLVSFYNNEISEKSEIFDDQFSVERPDGSNFTLKIRSTKLEDSAMYFCASTGDDYGYTFGSGTRLTVV.

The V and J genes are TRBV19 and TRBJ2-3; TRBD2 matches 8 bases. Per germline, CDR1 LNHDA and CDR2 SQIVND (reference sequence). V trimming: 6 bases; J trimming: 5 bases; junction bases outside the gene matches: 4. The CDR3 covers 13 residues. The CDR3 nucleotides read TGTGCCAGTAGGAAGCGGGAGATAGATACGCAGTATTTT. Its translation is CASRKREIDTQYF.

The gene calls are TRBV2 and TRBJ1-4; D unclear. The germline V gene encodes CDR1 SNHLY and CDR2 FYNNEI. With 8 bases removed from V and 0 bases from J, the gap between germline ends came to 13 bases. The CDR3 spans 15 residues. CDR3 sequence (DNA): TGTGCCAGCCTAGAGATGATTGCAACTAATGAAAAACTGTTTTTT. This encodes CASLEMIATNEKLFF.

In nucleotides, the CDR3 is TGTGCCAGCAGTTTGCCTACAGGGGCCCAGTACTTC. Translating gives CASSLPTGAQYF. This chain connects TRBV27 to TRBJ2-5, with 7 bases aligning to TRBD1. The CDR3 length is 12 residues. Germline values: CDR1 MNHEY, CDR2 SMNVEV (reference sequence). Trimming cost V 3 bases and J 9 bases; bases outside gene matches: 4.

The CDR3 nucleotides are TGTGCCAGTAGTCTAGCGGAAACTTACAATGAGCAGTTCTTC. Amino acid sequence: CASSLAETYNEQFF. The chain combines TRBV19 with TRBJ2-1; 7 positions agree with TRBD2. V was pared by 5 bases and J by 4 bases, with 5 bases of the junction left unmatched. Germline V gene data show CDR1 as LNHDA and CDR2 as SQIVND (reference sequence). CDR3 length: 14 amino acids.

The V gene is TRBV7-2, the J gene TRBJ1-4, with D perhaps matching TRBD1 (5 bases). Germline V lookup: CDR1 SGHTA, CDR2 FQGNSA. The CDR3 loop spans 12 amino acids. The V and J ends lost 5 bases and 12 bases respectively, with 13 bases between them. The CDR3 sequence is CASSPGRGELFF. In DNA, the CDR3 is TGTGCCAGCAGCCCCGGGCGGGGGGAACTGTTTTTT.

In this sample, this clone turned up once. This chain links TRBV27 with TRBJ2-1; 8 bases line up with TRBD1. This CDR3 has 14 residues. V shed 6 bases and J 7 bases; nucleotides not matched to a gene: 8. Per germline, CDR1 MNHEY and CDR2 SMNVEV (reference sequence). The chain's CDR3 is CASRGDRSQNEQFF. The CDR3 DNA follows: TGTGCCAGCAGGGGGGACAGGAGTCAGAATGAGCAGTTCTTC.